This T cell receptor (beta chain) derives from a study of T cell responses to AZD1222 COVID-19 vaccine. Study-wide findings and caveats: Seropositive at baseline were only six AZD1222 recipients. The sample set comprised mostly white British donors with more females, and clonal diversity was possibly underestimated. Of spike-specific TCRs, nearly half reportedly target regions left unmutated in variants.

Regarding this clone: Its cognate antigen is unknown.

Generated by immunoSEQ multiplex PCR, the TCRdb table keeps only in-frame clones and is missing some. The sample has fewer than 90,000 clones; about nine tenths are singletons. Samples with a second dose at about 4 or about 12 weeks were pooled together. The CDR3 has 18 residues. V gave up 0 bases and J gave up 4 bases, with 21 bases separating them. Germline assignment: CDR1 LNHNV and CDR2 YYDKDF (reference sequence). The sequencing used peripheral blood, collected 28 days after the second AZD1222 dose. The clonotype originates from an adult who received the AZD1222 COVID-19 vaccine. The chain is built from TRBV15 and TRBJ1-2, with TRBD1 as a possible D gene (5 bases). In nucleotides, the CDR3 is TGTGCCACCAGCAGAGATCCTGGTAGAGGGGTGGGCGTCTATGGCTACACCTTC. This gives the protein CATSRDPGRGVGVYGYTF.